Each of the 5 T cell receptor beta chains below was sequenced from the same sample in a study of cytomegalovirus exposure and HLA in healthy donors. Primers: 60 Vbeta forward and 13 Jbeta reverse. Sequenced by immunoSEQ multiplex PCR; TCRdb stores in-frame clones only, minus some. The repertoire holds about 90,000 clones, about three quarters seen once, with 4.6% in the top ten. Sequences were obtained from PBMCs. The receptor source for this set is a woman between 40 and 55 years old in good health and CMV-seropositive.

The chain recombines TRBV5-6 with TRBJ1-6; TRBD1 aligns across 9 bases. The CDR3 is made up of 15 amino acids. The V segment lost 4 bases and the J segment 9 bases; nucleotides outside the gene matches: 8. Germline-derived CDR1 and CDR2 are SGHDT and YYEEEE. CDR3 residues: CASSPGQGRASPLHF. The CDR3 region has the DNA TGTGCCAGCAGCCCGGGACAGGGTAGAGCTTCACCCCTCCACTTT.

This clone was detected once. The genes are TRBV23-1 and TRBJ2-1; TRBD2 is a possible D gene (5 bases). TRBV23-1 is given ORF status, its function remaining uncertain. The CDR3 is 14 amino acids. V lost 8 bases and J 7 bases, leaving 18 bases between the germline ends. For the CDR3, the DNA is TGCGCCAGCGGACCGGACTCTCCTCGGAATGAGCAGTTCTTC. Amino acids: CASGPDSPRNEQFF.

This rearrangement joins TRBV7-2 to TRBJ2-5; 7 positions match TRBD2. This CDR3 is 14 amino acids long. Germline V lookup: CDR1 SGHTA, CDR2 FQGNSA. The V gene end was trimmed by 1 base and the J gene end by 5 bases; junction bases not matched to a gene: 4. In nucleotides, the CDR3 is TGTGCCAGCAGCTTAGGCGGGAGCGGTGAGACCCAGTACTTC. This gives the protein CASSLGGSGETQYF.

The chain is built from TRBV9 and TRBJ1-6; TRBD1 matches 7 bases. From germline, CDR1 is SGDLS and CDR2 YYNGEE. This CDR3 is built from 16 residues. With 3 bases clipped from V and 1 base from J, the junction kept 4 bases outside the gene matches. This CDR3 reads CASSGQGGSYNSPLHF. CDR3 DNA: TGTGCCAGCAGCGGGCAGGGGGGATCCTATAATTCACCCCTCCACTTT.

The chain has TRBV14 and TRBJ2-3; TRBD2 is a possible D gene (5 bases). The CDR3 runs 15 residues. Germline CDR1 SGHDN, CDR2 FVKESK. Trimming took 2 bases from V and 0 from J, leaving 9 bases between them. In DNA form, the CDR3 reads TGTGCCAGCAGCCAACTAGCAACTAGCACAGATACGCAGTATTTT. It codes for CASSQLATSTDTQYF.